This T cell receptor beta chain was identified during a study of Ad26.COV2.S vaccination and SARS-CoV-2 variants. Study as a whole: Enrollment placed the donor in the COV1001 Ad26.COV2.S trial arm. Once, or twice with 56 days between doses, Ad26.COV2.S was given intramuscularly. Regarding the study as a whole: Spike-specific TCR breadth in vaccine recipients exceeded that seen in placebo recipients.

The CDR3 consists of 13 residues. Germline V gene lookup returns CDR1 KGHSH and CDR2 LQKENI. V lost 8 bases to trimming and J lost 1 base, with 11 bases between them. Using immunoSEQ multiplex PCR, the repertoire was profiled, and TCRdb retains in-frame clones only, with some absent. The table lists hundreds of thousands of clones, around 87% of them singletons. Note on this clone: Its target is not known.

Treatment given: some 20 received Ad26.COV2.S at low or high dose, single or two shots; about five received placebo; per-sample allocation not given. Sampling was done on day 63 after the first vaccine or placebo injection. Cohort 1b enrolled adults aged 18-55 years in Boston. The J gene is TRBJ1-1, the V gene TRBV18; D is uncertain. This TCR came from a person between 18 and 59 years old who received the Ad26.COV2.S COVID-19 vaccine or a placebo. Sequencing was performed on peripheral blood, taken in a trial of Ad26.COV2.S vaccine versus placebo. This CDR3 reads CASVGARNTEAFF. DNA for the CDR3: TGTGCCAGCGTGGGAGCCCGGAACACTGAAGCTTTCTTT.